Shown below are 14 T cell receptor beta chains from a single sample sequenced in a study of T cell repertoires in cytomegalovirus infection. TCRdb called the reads again in MiXCR, with one record for every CDR3 protein. This table has 150,000 to 200,000 distinct CDR3 sequences, 28% appearing once. The sequenced sample consisted of PBMCs. These receptors originate from a human donor in good health (CMV status not recorded). Some clones in this sample may be carry-over from other donors' samples.

J is TRBJ1-2 and V is TRBV7-9; the D gene is possibly TRBD1 (5 bases). V lost 4 bases, J lost 4 bases, and 10 bases lay in between. The CDR3 has 13 amino acids. From germline, CDR1 is SEHNR and CDR2 FQNEAQ (reference sequence). DNA for the CDR3: TGTGCCAGCAGCTCCGGGGGAGCCTATGGCTACACCTTC. Protein sequence: CASSSGGAYGYTF.

The gene calls are TRBV7-8 and TRBJ1-1; possible D gene TRBD1, 5 bases. Between the trimmed V and J ends, which lost 3 bases and 3 bases, there was a span of 14 bases. The CDR3 extends over 15 amino acids. Germline V gene data show CDR1 as SGHVS and CDR2 as FQNEAQ. The CDR3 loop is CASSLPGATDTEAFF. The CDR3 coding sequence is TGTGCCAGCAGCTTGCCCGGGGCCACGGACACTGAAGCTTTCTTT. The whole variable domain, remainder taken from reference TRBV7-8 and TRBJ1-1, is GAGVSQSPRYKVAKRGQDVALRCDPISGHVSLFWYQQALGQGPEFLTYFQNEAQLDKSGLPSDRFFAERPEGSVSTLKIQRTQQEDSAVYLCASSLPGATDTEAFFGQGTRLTVV.

Only a few counts were recorded for this clonotype. V is TRBV19 and J is TRBJ2-1; 9 bases fit TRBD1. The germline V gene encodes CDR1 LNHDA and CDR2 SQIVND (reference sequence). The length of the CDR3 is 17 residues. The V segment lost 6 bases and the J segment 2 bases; nucleotides outside the gene matches: 11. The CDR3 coding sequence is TGTGCCAGTAGCCAGTTCGGGACAGGGATGGCCTACAATGAGCAGTTCTTC. Translating gives CASSQFGTGMAYNEQFF.

The V and J genes are TRBV6-2 or TRBV6-3 and TRBJ1-1, with TRBD1 matching over 8 bases. Germline trimming cut 6 bases from V and 4 bases from J; bases unmatched to any gene: 4. CDR1 and CDR2 (germline): MNHEY, SVGEGT. The CDR3 sequence is 13 residues long. This CDR3 reads CASSYRGTTEAFF. DNA for the CDR3: TGTGCCAGCAGCTACAGGGGGACCACTGAAGCTTTCTTT.

The chain joins TRBV7-2 to TRBJ2-7; possible D gene TRBD2, 5 bases. Germline CDR1 and CDR2: SGHTA and FQGNSA. The CDR3 spans 15 residues. The V and J ends lost 1 base and 2 bases respectively, with 12 bases between them. Here the CDR3 DNA reads TGTGCCAGCAGCTTAGGGCCGGGAAGCACCTACGAGCAGTACTTC. Its protein product is CASSLGPGSTYEQYF.

CDR3 in amino acids: CASGEGEDTEAFF. The DNA of the CDR3 is TGTGCCTCGGGAGAAGGAGAGGACACTGAAGCTTTCTTT. This chain uses TRBV19 with TRBJ1-1; D unresolved. Germline V gives CDR1 LNHDA, CDR2 SQIVND (reference sequence). The V end was cut by 11 bases, the J end by 3 bases, with 16 bases between. The CDR3 has 13 residues.

This clonotype has a handful of counts. The rearrangement uses TRBV25-1 and TRBJ2-3; 9 bases fit TRBD1. The CDR3 runs 15 residues. Trimming at V came to 9 bases and at J to 3 bases, leaving 10 bases not matched to a gene. Germline CDR1 reads MGHDK; CDR2 reads SYGVNS. This chain's CDR3 is CASSTGTGKTDTQYF. The CDR3 region has the DNA TGTGCCAGTTCAACCGGGACAGGGAAGACAGATACGCAGTATTTT. Looking up the rest from reference TRBV25-1 and TRBJ2-3 gives the full variable domain: EADIYQTPRYLVIGTGKKITLECSQTMGHDKMYWYQQDPGMELHLIHYSYGVNSTEKGDLSSESTVSRIRTEHFPLTLESARPSHTSQYLCASSTGTGKTDTQYFGPGTRLTVL.

This clonotype was detected a few times. This chain joins TRBV12-5 and TRBJ2-3; perhaps TRBD1 as D (6 bases). The germline CDR1 and CDR2 sequences are LGHNT and FRNRAP. V was trimmed by 2 bases and J by 2 bases, leaving 11 bases between them. The CDR3 is 15 amino acids. CDR3 nucleotide sequence: TGTGCTAGTGGTTTGACACAGGGTTACACAGATACGCAGTATTTT. As protein: CASGLTQGYTDTQYF.

This clonotype has more than one count but fewer than ten. V usage is TRBV7-6 and J usage is TRBJ1-1; a weak D match, TRBD1 (6 bases). Germline assignment: CDR1 SGHVS and CDR2 FNYEAQ. V dropped 3 bases and J dropped 5 bases, with 13 bases sitting between them. This CDR3 has 14 residues. The CDR3 reads CASSLGTGWTEAFF. The CDR3 DNA sequence: TGTGCCAGCAGCTTGGGTACAGGGTGGACTGAAGCTTTCTTT.

To note about this clonotype: Germline is not matched at one junction end, which may reflect a read error. CDR3 sequence reads: CPSSSRASGQPQHF. The CDR3 region has the DNA TGTCCCAGCAGTTCCCGGGCGTCCGGTCAGCCCCAGCATTTT. This chain uses TRBV12-3 or TRBV12-4 with TRBJ1-5, with D hard to call. CDR3 length equals 14 residues.

This chain joins TRBV12-3 or TRBV12-4 and TRBJ1-2, with D uncertain. V lost 5 bases and J lost 8, with 18 bases in between. There are 14 residues in the CDR3. The CDR3 sequence: CASSPFLRAWGYTF. The CDR3, as DNA: TGTGCCAGCAGTCCCTTCTTACGGGCATGGGGCTACACCTTC.

This clonotype was seen at least ten times. The V gene is TRBV7-9, the J gene TRBJ2-1, with D perhaps being TRBD1 or TRBD2 (6 bases each). This CDR3 region has 12 residues. Germline CDR1 SEHNR, CDR2 FQNEAQ (reference sequence). The V end lost 8 bases, the J end lost 7 bases, and 12 bases lay between the germline ends. CDR3 region: CASSRGGNEQFF. In DNA, the CDR3 is TGTGCCAGCTCACGAGGGGGGAATGAGCAGTTCTTC.

The chain combines TRBV20-1 with TRBJ1-1; D not certain. Germline CDR1 and CDR2: DFQATT and SNEGSKA (reference sequence). The CDR3 spans 13 residues. V lost 3 bases to trimming and J lost 0 bases, with 8 bases between them. The CDR3 DNA reads TGCAGTGCTAGTGGAGAATTGAACACTGAAGCTTTCTTT. Residues: CSASGELNTEAFF.

This chain links TRBV29-1 with TRBJ2-1; TRBD2 matches at 11 bases. Per germline, CDR1 SQVTM and CDR2 ANQGSEA. The CDR3 sequence is 17 residues long. V shed 0 bases and J 2 bases; nucleotides not matched to a gene: 6. This chain's CDR3 is CSVEDRSSGGTYNEQFF. The CDR3 nucleotides read TGCAGCGTTGAAGATCGTTCTAGCGGGGGGACCTACAATGAGCAGTTCTTC.